These 3 T cell receptor beta chains came from one sample sequenced in a study of blood T cell repertoires in COVID-19. The table came from immunoSEQ multiplex PCR; TCRdb's copy has only in-frame clones and leaves some out. The sample consists of around 190,000 clones, roughly 85% of them appearing once. The source material was peripheral blood. These TCRs come from a man in his forties or fifties with active or convalescent COVID-19.

This sequence joins TRBV28 and TRBJ2-5, with 8 bases fitting TRBD2. The CDR3 totals 15 residues. The germline gives CDR1 MDHEN, CDR2 SYDVKM. V was pared by 6 bases and J by 1 base, with 7 bases of the junction left unmatched. CDR3 sequence (DNA): TGTGCCAGCAGACTTCCGGGACTAGGCCAAGAGACCCAGTACTTC. Encoded protein: CASRLPGLGQETQYF. Based on the CDR3 plus reference TRBV28 and TRBJ2-5, the full variable domain is DVKVTQSSRYLVKRTGEKVFLECVQDMDHENMFWYRQDPGLGLRLIYFSYDVKMKEKGDIPEGYSVSREKKERFSLILESASTNQTSMYLCASRLPGLGQETQYFGPGTRLLVL.

J is TRBJ1-4 and V is TRBV7-2; D uncertain. With 4 bases removed from V and 4 bases from J, the gap between germline ends came to 10 bases. The CDR3 sequence is 14 residues long. Germline V gene lookup returns CDR1 SGHTA and CDR2 FQGNSA. The CDR3 is CASSSRVHNEKLFF. DNA for the CDR3: TGTGCCAGCAGCTCGCGGGTCCATAATGAAAAACTGTTTTTT.

The chain links TRBV11-2 to TRBJ1-6, with D possibly matching TRBD1 (5 bases). The length of the CDR3 is 19 residues. Trimming took off 5 bases at V and 0 bases at J, with 20 bases between the two ends. The germline gives CDR1 SGHAT, CDR2 FQNNGV. The CDR3 nucleotides read TGTGCCAGCAGCCAGCCGCAAAAAAGGGGCAGCTCCTATAATTCACCCCTCCACTTT. Its translation is CASSQPQKRGSSYNSPLHF.